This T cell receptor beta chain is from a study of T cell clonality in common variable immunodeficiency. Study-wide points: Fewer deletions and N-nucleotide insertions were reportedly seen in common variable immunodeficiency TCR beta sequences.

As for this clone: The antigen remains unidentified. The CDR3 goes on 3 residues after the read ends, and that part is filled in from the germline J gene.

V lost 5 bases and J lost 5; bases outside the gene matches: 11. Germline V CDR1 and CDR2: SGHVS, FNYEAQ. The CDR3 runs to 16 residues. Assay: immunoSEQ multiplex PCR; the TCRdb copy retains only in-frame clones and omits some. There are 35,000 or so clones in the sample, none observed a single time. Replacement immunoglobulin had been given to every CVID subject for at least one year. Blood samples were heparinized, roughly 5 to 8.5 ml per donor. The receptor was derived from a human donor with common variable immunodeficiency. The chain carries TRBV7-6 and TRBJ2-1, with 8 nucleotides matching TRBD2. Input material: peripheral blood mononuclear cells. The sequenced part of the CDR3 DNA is TGTGCCAGCAGCCCACTGTTGGTAGCGGGGAACAATGAG. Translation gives CASSPLLVAGNNE. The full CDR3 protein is CASSPLLVAGNNEQFF.